A selection of T cell receptor beta chains follows, all from one sample in a study of vaccination and CD4 T cells after COVID-19. TCRdb processed the PCR reads anew with MiXCR; each CDR3 protein has one entry. Counted here are approximately 15,000 distinct CDR3 sequences, more than 45% occurring once; the ten biggest clones make up roughly an eighth. Their antigens are not known. Sequenced material: CD4+ T cells from blood, cultured in vitro. The receptors stem from a human donor who had recovered from COVID-19. The CDR3 runs from the conserved cysteine through the conserved F or W. D genes are given only for firm matches. A row's size may be missing; if present it is once, few, many or a size class.

J	size	D	V	CDR3	DNA
TRBJ1-1	NA	TRBD1	TRBV7-8	CASRSNRGTEAFF	TGTGCCAGCAGATCAAACAGGGGCACTGAAGCTTTCTTT
TRBJ2-7	NA	NA	TRBV5-1	CASSQGLGYEQYF	TGCGCCAGCAGCCAGGGTTTGGGGTACGAGCAGTACTTC
TRBJ1-2	NA	TRBD1	TRBV4-3	CASSHEALQGIGNYGYTF	TGCGCCAGCAGCCATGAGGCGTTACAGGGGATCGGGAACTATGGCTACACCTTC
TRBJ2-2	NA	TRBD1	TRBV6-5	CASSYGRGTGELFF	TGTGCCAGCAGTTACGGCAGGGGGACCGGGGAGCTGTTTTTT
TRBJ1-6	few	NA	TRBV30	CAWGQGRDNSPLHF	TGTGCCTGGGGGCAGGGGCGGGATAATTCACCCCTCCACTTT
TRBJ2-2	NA	TRBD2	TRBV6-1	CASIGAGGPAGELFF	TGTGCCAGCATCGGGGCGGGAGGGCCTGCCGGGGAGCTGTTTTTT
TRBJ2-7	few	NA	TRBV28	CASSIWGGEQYF	TGTGCCAGCAGTATCTGGGGAGGTGAGCAGTACTTC
TRBJ1-2	few	NA	TRBV20-1	CSARDSGFNGYTF	TGCAGTGCTAGAGATTCAGGCTTTAATGGCTACACCTTC
TRBJ2-7	NA	TRBD1	TRBV6-1	CASKLGQGPYEQYF	TGTGCCAGCAAACTGGGACAGGGGCCCTACGAGCAGTACTTC
TRBJ2-2	medium-sized	NA	TRBV20-1	CSARNQVGELFF	TGCAGTGCTAGAAACCAGGTCGGGGAGCTGTTTTTT
TRBJ2-1	NA	NA	TRBV27	CASSYSSYNEQFF	TGTGCCAGCAGTTACAGCTCCTACAATGAGCAGTTCTTC
TRBJ1-1	NA	NA	TRBV7-9	CASSLAGPMNTEAFF	TGTGCCAGCAGCTTGGCAGGCCCCATGAACACTGAAGCTTTCTTT
TRBJ1-1	NA	TRBD1	TRBV6-2/TRBV6-3	CASSRGQLTTEAFF	TGTGCCAGCAGCCGGGGACAGTTAACCACTGAAGCTTTCTTT
TRBJ1-4	few	TRBD1	TRBV7-2	CASSSGHPGGELFF	TGTGCCAGCAGCTCGGGACACCCAGGGGGTGAACTGTTTTTT
TRBJ1-6	few	NA	TRBV7-3	CASSLRARVSPLHF	TGTGCCAGCAGCTTAAGGGCGAGAGTTTCACCCCTCCACTTT
TRBJ1-3	NA	NA	TRBV12-3/TRBV12-4	CASSLGGAGNTIYF	TGTGCCAGCAGTTTAGGCGGGGCTGGAAACACCATATATTTT
TRBJ2-7	NA	NA	TRBV7-9	CASSLTSTGDEQYF	TGTGCCAGCAGCCTAACCAGCACAGGAGACGAGCAGTACTTC
TRBJ1-3	few	NA	TRBV30	CAWSVGAGNTIYF	TGTGCCTGGAGTGTAGGGGCTGGAAACACCATATATTTT
TRBJ2-1	NA	NA	TRBV7-2	CASSSSAGRTNEQFF	TGTGCCAGCAGCTCCTCGGCGGGAAGGACGAATGAGCAGTTCTTC
TRBJ1-2	NA	NA	TRBV15	CATSSGTNYGYTF	TGTGCCACCAGCAGTGGGACTAACTATGGCTACACCTTC
TRBJ1-2	NA	NA	TRBV27	CASKEVMGGYTF	TGTGCCAGCAAAGAGGTGATGGGAGGCTACACCTTC
TRBJ2-2	NA	TRBD1	TRBV19	CASIDRANTGELFF	TGTGCCAGTATCGACAGGGCTAACACCGGGGAGCTGTTTTTT
TRBJ1-6	NA	TRBD1	TRBV12-3/TRBV12-4	CASMPGTGRHSPLHF	TGTGCCAGCATGCCCGGGACAGGGCGTCATTCACCCCTCCACTTT
TRBJ2-7	NA	NA	TRBV10-3	CAISEGRTTLIEQYF	TGTGCCATCAGTGAAGGAAGGACAACCTTAATCGAGCAGTACTTC
TRBJ1-1	few	TRBD1	TRBV7-2	CASSLSGGANTEAFF	TGTGCCAGCAGCCTCTCAGGGGGCGCGAACACTGAAGCTTTCTTT
TRBJ2-5	few	TRBD2	TRBV6-1	CASSDPAGGGETQYF	TGTGCCAGCAGTGATCCAGCGGGAGGAGGGGAGACCCAGTACTTC
TRBJ2-3	few	NA	TRBV2	CASKSNSRADTQYF	TGTGCCAGCAAGTCAAACAGCCGAGCGGATACGCAGTATTTT
TRBJ2-7	few	NA	TRBV24-1	CATSDPQESSYEQYF	TGTGCCACCAGTGATCCACAGGAGAGCTCCTACGAGCAGTACTTC